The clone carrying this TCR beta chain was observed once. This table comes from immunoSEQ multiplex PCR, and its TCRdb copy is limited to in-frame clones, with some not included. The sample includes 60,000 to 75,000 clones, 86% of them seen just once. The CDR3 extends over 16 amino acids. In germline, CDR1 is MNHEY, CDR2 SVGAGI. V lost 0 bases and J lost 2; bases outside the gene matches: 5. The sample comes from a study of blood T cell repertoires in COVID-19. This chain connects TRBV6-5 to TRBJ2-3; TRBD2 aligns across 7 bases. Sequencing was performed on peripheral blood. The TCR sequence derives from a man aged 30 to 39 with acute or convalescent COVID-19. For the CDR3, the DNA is TGTGCCAGCAGTTACTCGTCTAGCGGAAACACAGATACGCAGTATTTT. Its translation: CASSYSSSGNTDTQYF.